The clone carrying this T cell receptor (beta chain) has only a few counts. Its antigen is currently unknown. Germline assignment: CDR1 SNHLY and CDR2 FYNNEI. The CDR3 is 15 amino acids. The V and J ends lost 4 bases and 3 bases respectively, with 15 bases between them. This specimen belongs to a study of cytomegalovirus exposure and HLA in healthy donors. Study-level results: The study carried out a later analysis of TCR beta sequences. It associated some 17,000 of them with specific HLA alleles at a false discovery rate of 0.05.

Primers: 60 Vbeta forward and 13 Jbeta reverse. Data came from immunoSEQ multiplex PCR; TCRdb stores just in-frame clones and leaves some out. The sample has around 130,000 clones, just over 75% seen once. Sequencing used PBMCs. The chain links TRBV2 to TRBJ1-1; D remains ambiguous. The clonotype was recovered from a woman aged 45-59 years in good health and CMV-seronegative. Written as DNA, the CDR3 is TGTGCCAGCAGTGGCGGAATCGGTGCGGACACTGAAGCTTTCTTT. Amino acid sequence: CASSGGIGADTEAFF.